This entry lists 20 T cell receptor beta chains sequenced from one sample in a study of blood T cell repertoires in COVID-19. Generated by immunoSEQ multiplex PCR, the TCRdb table keeps only in-frame clones and is missing some. The table records about 81,000 clones, about 89% of them present only once. Sequencing used peripheral blood. Receptors originate from an older man with active or convalescent COVID-19.

The chain recombines TRBV2 with TRBJ1-1; possible D gene TRBD1, 6 bases. V lost 6 bases and J 0 bases, leaving 11 bases between the germline ends. This CDR3 contains 14 residues. CDR1 is SNHLY, CDR2 FYNNEI, per germline. This chain's CDR3 is CASRGNRVNTEAFF. The CDR3 DNA reads TGTGCCAGCAGGGGAAACAGGGTGAACACTGAAGCTTTCTTT.

The chain has TRBV18 and TRBJ1-1; perhaps TRBD1 as D (6 bases). The CDR3 spans 15 residues. CDR1 is KGHSH and CDR2 is LQKENI in the germline V gene. Trimming cost V 3 bases and J 3 bases, with 14 bases left between them. CDR3 sequence reads: CASSPLQGSHTEAFF. The CDR3 DNA reads as TGTGCCAGCTCACCCCTACAGGGTTCCCACACTGAAGCTTTCTTT.

This chain joins TRBV9 and TRBJ2-7; D is unresolved. Trimming took off 0 bases at V and 0 bases at J, with 10 bases between the two ends. The CDR3 extends over 15 amino acids. Germline V gives CDR1 SGDLS, CDR2 YYNGEE. In DNA, the CDR3 is TGTGCCAGCAGCGTAGGGCCCTTTCACTCCTACGAGCAGTACTTC. Its translation is CASSVGPFHSYEQYF.

This sequence joins TRBV9 and TRBJ1-2, with unresolved D. Germline V CDR1 and CDR2: SGDLS, YYNGEE. Trimming left V 0 bases short and J 1 base short, with 10 bases between. CDR3 length: 15 residues. This chain's CDR3 is CASSVDSILNYGYTF. Written as DNA, the CDR3 is TGTGCCAGCAGCGTAGACAGTATTCTTAACTATGGCTACACCTTC.

The J gene is TRBJ2-7, the V gene TRBV15; 8 nucleotides agree with TRBD1. Germline V gives CDR1 LNHNV, CDR2 YYDKDF (reference sequence). The CDR3 is 14 residues long. V lost 8 bases, J lost 4 bases, and 10 bases stayed unmatched. Written as DNA, the CDR3 is TGTGCCACCGCTACCGGGACAGGCCCTTACGAGCAGTACTTC. Amino acid sequence: CATATGTGPYEQYF.

J is TRBJ1-1 and V is TRBV30, with no clear D. There are 11 residues in the CDR3. CDR1 is GTSNPN and CDR2 is SVGIG in the germline V gene (reference sequence). Trimming removed 3 bases at V and 7 bases at J, with 9 bases between. The CDR3: CAWSADYEAFF. DNA for the CDR3: TGTGCCTGGAGCGCGGACTATGAAGCTTTCTTT.

This chain joins TRBV10-3 and TRBJ1-3, with D unclear. The CDR3 covers 15 residues. In germline, CDR1 is ENHRY, CDR2 SYGVKD. The V and J ends lost 2 bases and 3 bases respectively, with 11 bases between them. CDR3 protein: CAISEVGSFGNTIYF. CDR3 DNA: TGTGCCATCAGTGAGGTAGGGAGCTTTGGAAACACCATATATTTT.

V and J are TRBV18 and TRBJ2-5; D gene uncertain. The germline CDR1 and CDR2 sequences are KGHSH and LQKENI. The V and J ends lost 0 bases and 7 bases respectively, with 12 bases between them. The CDR3 has 14 residues. The CDR3 DNA sequence: TGTGCCAGCTCACCACCCGTCCACAGTGGGACCCAGTACTTC. Amino acids: CASSPPVHSGTQYF.

This clone showed up just once. The chain has TRBV15 and TRBJ1-4, with TRBD1 identical over 10 bases. The junction had 3 bases not matched to a gene; V was cut back by 3 bases and J by 5 bases. This CDR3 has 15 amino acids. Germline V CDR1 and CDR2: LNHNV, YYDKDF (reference sequence). The CDR3 sequence is CATSSRTGGNEKLFF. The CDR3 DNA reads as TGTGCCACCAGCAGTAGGACAGGGGGGAATGAAAAACTGTTTTTT.

The rearrangement joins TRBV7-6 to TRBJ1-6, with 9 bases fitting TRBD1. The CDR3 consists of 16 residues. Looked up from germline, CDR1 is SGHVS and CDR2 is FNYEAQ. Unmatched junction bases numbered 9, after V lost 5 bases and J lost 7 bases. This CDR3 is CASSPRPGQGNSPLHF. In DNA form, the CDR3 reads TGTGCCAGCAGCCCCAGGCCCGGACAGGGGAATTCACCCCTCCACTTT.

This clone was seen once. This chain connects TRBV6-2 or TRBV6-3 to TRBJ2-7, with 7 bases aligning to TRBD1. The V segment lost 4 bases and the J segment 3 bases; nucleotides outside the gene matches: 6. The germline V gene has CDR1 MNHEY and CDR2 SVGEGT. The CDR3 runs to 14 residues. The CDR3 spells CASSFLQGSYEQYF. In DNA form, the CDR3 reads TGTGCCAGCAGTTTCTTACAGGGGAGCTACGAGCAGTACTTC.

The chain recombines TRBV10-3 with TRBJ2-1, with D possibly matching TRBD2 (6 bases). The germline V and J ends were trimmed by 3 bases and 0 bases, with 9 bases remaining between them. The length of the CDR3 is 15 residues. In germline, CDR1 is ENHRY, CDR2 SYGVKD. CDR3 loop: CAISDPGVSYNEQFF. In DNA form, the CDR3 reads TGTGCCATCAGTGATCCGGGAGTCTCCTACAATGAGCAGTTCTTC.

In its sample, this clone was seen once. The gene calls are TRBV5-1 and TRBJ2-7, with D hard to call. Trimming took 0 bases from V and 2 from J, leaving 12 bases between them. In germline, CDR1 is SGHRS, CDR2 YFSETQ. The CDR3 sequence is 15 residues long. This CDR3 reads CASSLAGVRAYEQYF. CDR3 in DNA: TGCGCCAGCAGCTTGGCCGGAGTCCGGGCCTACGAGCAGTACTTC.

This chain connects TRBV4-2 to TRBJ2-2; D gene ambiguous. The V gene's germline CDR1 is LGHNA and CDR2 YNFKEQ. The V end lost 0 bases, the J end lost 0 bases, and 14 bases lay between the germline ends. CDR3 length equals 18 residues. The chain's CDR3 is CASSQDPWVGSNTGELFF. The CDR3 bases are TGTGCCAGCAGCCAAGATCCTTGGGTCGGGTCGAACACCGGGGAGCTGTTTTTT.

This chain uses TRBV5-4 with TRBJ2-5, with D tentatively TRBD2 (5 bases). The CDR3 totals 15 residues. CDR1 and CDR2 (germline): SGHNT, YYREEE (reference sequence). Between the trimmed V and J ends, which lost 4 bases and 4 bases, there was a span of 17 bases. The chain's CDR3 is CASSRPGVVGETQYF. The CDR3 DNA follows: TGTGCCAGCAGCAGGCCCGGGGTAGTCGGAGAGACCCAGTACTTC.

The genes are TRBV18 and TRBJ2-7; 8 bases are a match to TRBD1. V dropped 2 bases and J dropped 9; count of bases not matched to a gene: 6. CDR3 length equals 13 residues. Germline V lookup: CDR1 KGHSH, CDR2 LQKENI. In nucleotides, the CDR3 is TGTGCCAGCTCACCAGTCAACAGGGGGGCGCAGTACTTC. Its translation: CASSPVNRGAQYF.

The chain uses TRBV30 and TRBJ2-1, with D tentatively TRBD2 (5 bases). The V end was cut by 0 bases, the J end by 5 bases, with 8 bases between. This CDR3 has 13 amino acids. Germline CDR1 and CDR2: GTSNPN and SVGIG (reference sequence). CDR3 protein: CAWSVGLDNEQFF. CDR3 sequence (DNA): TGTGCCTGGAGTGTAGGACTCGACAATGAGCAGTTCTTC.

V usage is TRBV4-1 and J usage is TRBJ1-6; D possibly corresponds to TRBD1 (5 bases). CDR3 length equals 15 residues. Trimming took off 1 base at V and 2 bases at J, with 6 bases between the two ends. Germline V gene sequence: CDR1 MGHRA, CDR2 YSYEKL. The CDR3 protein is CASSQGGAYNSPLHF. The DNA for the CDR3 is TGCGCCAGCAGCCAAGGGGGGGCCTATAATTCACCCCTCCACTTT.

The chain employs TRBV18 and TRBJ2-3, with D perhaps matching TRBD1 (6 bases). The CDR3 length is 15 residues. V lost 4 bases, J lost 2 bases, and 13 bases lay in between. CDR1 is KGHSH and CDR2 is LQKENI in the germline V gene. DNA of the CDR3: TGTGCCAGCTCACTTAACAGGGTTCACACAGATACGCAGTATTTT. Translation: CASSLNRVHTDTQYF.

The genes are TRBV7-8 and TRBJ2-2, with 8 positions matching TRBD1. The CDR3 sequence is 15 residues long. Trimming removed 6 bases from V and 1 base from J; junction bases left unmatched: 4. Germline CDR1 and CDR2: SGHVS and FQNEAQ. CDR3 bases: TGTGCCAGCAGAGGACAGGGAAGGAACACCGGGGAGCTGTTTTTT. It is translated as CASRGQGRNTGELFF.